This T cell receptor (beta chain) derives from a study of identical twins. Study-level findings and limits: Within monozygotic twins, out-of-frame TCR alpha sharing was underestimated by the models. Whereas memory repertoires showed no such difference, abundant cord blood beta clonotypes carried fewer insertions.

The CDR3 has 12 amino acids. Between the trimmed V and J ends, which lost 10 bases and 5 bases, there was a span of 14 bases. Germline loops: CDR1 KGHDR, CDR2 SFDVKD. This clonotype was picked up many times. As yet, its antigen is unknown. TCRdb reanalysed the 5' RACE reads using MiXCR and keeps one entry per CDR3 protein. The sample has a few hundred thousand distinct CDR3 sequences; approximately 10% are singletons. These data were also reused for a study on yellow fever vaccine responses in identical twins.

This chain links TRBV24-1 with TRBJ2-7; perhaps TRBD1 as D (7 bases). The source of this sequence is a woman aged 18-29 years in good health. Sequencing used PBMCs. The CDR3 reads CATTGRSNEQYF. CDR3 nucleotide sequence: TGTGCCACGACAGGGAGGTCTAACGAGCAGTACTTC.